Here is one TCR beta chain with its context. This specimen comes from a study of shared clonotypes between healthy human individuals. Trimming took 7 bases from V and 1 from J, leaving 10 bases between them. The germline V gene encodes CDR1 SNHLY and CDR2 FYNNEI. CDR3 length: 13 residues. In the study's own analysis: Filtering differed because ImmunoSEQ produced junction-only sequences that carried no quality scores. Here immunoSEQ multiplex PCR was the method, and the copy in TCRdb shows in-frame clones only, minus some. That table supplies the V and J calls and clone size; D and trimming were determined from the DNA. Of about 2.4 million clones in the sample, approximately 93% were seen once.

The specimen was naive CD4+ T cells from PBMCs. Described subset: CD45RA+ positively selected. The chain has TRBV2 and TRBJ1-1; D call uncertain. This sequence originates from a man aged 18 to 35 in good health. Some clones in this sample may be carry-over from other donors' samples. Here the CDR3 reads CASNREANTEAFF. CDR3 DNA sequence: TGTGCCAGCAATAGGGAGGCGAACACTGAAGCTTTCTTT. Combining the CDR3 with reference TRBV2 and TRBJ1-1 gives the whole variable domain EPEVTQTPSHQVTQMGQEVILRCVPISNHLYFYWYRQILGQKVEFLVSFYNNEISEKSEIFDDQFSVERPDGSNFTLKIRSTKLEDSAMYFCASNREANTEAFFGQGTRLTVV.